This T cell receptor beta chain was captured by sequencing in a study of vaccination and CD4 T cells after COVID-19. Findings and caveats of the study: Counts of SARS-CoV-2-reactive clonotypes had a median that went from around 21 to 38, a nonsignificant change.

This clonotype has just a few counts. Antigen unknown. Treatment reported: roughly 11-day PBMC culture with coronavirus spike peptide pools or control peptides (ViraFEST assay). Peptide pool stimulation in ViraFEST expanded antigen-specific T cells, whose TCRs were then sequenced. Culture conditions combined 2 million to 2.5 million PBMCs per well with approximately 9.2 IU/ml IL-2 and 8.5 to 10 ug/ml peptide pools. Half-medium replacement with fresh IL-2 medium took place on days 3 and 7. CDR3 length: 14 amino acids. The V gene's germline CDR1 is MNHEY and CDR2 SVGEGT. V was pared by 0 bases and J by 5 bases, with 9 bases between. Cultured CD4+ T cells had their DNA profiled by the Oncomine TCR Beta short-read assay. TCRdb reanalysed the PCR reads using MiXCR and keeps one entry per CDR3 protein. Seen here are about 11,000 distinct CDR3 sequences, about 65% observed once, and the top ten hold approximately 24%.

This clonotype originated in a human donor who had recovered from COVID-19. This chain uses TRBV6-2 or TRBV6-3 with TRBJ2-3; weak D call: TRBD2 (5 bases). This specimen consisted of CD4+ T cells from blood, cultured in vitro, obtained before SARS-CoV-2 vaccination. The CDR3 bases are TGTGCCAGCAGTTACTCGAGTGAGGGAGATACGCAGTATTTT. Residues: CASSYSSEGDTQYF.